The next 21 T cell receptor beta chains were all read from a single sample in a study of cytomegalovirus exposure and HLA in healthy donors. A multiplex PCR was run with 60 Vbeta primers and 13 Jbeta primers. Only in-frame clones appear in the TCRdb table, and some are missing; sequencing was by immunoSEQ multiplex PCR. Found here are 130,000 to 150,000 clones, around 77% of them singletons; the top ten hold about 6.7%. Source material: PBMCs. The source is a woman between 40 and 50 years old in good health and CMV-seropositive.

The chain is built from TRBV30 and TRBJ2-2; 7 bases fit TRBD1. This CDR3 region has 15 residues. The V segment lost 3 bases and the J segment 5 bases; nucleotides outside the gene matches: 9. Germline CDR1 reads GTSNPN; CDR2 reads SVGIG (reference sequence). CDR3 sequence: CAWRKSGGRTGELFF. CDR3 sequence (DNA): TGTGCCTGGAGAAAATCAGGGGGTCGAACCGGGGAGCTGTTTTTT.

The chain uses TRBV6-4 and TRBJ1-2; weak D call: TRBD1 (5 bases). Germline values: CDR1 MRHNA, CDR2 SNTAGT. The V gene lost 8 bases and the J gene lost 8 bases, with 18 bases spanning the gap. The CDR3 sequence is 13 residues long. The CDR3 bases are TGTGCCAGCTCCCCGTCAGGGCGCTGGGGCTACACCTTC. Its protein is CASSPSGRWGYTF.

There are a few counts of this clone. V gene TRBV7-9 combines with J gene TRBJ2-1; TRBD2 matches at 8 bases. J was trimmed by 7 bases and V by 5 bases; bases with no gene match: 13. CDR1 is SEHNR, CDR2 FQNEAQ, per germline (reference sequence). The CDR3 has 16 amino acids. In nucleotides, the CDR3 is TGTGCCAGCAGCCCAGCGGGACTAGTAAGGGGGAATGAGCAGTTCTTC. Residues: CASSPAGLVRGNEQFF.

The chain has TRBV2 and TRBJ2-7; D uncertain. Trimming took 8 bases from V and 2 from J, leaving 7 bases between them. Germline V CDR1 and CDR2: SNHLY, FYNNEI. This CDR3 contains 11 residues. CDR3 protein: CASGRTYEQYF. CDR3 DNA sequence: TGTGCCAGCGGTAGAACCTACGAGCAGTACTTC.

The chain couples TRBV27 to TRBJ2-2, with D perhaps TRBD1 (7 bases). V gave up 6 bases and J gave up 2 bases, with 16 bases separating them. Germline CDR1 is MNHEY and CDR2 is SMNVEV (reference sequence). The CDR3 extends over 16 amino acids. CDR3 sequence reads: CASSLRGTVNTGELFF. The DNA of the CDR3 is TGTGCCAGCAGCCTACGGGGGACAGTTAACACCGGGGAGCTGTTTTTT.

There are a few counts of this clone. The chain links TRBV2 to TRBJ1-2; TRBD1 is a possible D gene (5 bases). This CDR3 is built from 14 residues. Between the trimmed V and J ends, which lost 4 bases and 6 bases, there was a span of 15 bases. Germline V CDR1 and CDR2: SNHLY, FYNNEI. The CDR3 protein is CASSVSSGFDGYTF. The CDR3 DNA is TGTGCCAGCAGTGTTTCCTCAGGGTTCGATGGCTACACCTTC.

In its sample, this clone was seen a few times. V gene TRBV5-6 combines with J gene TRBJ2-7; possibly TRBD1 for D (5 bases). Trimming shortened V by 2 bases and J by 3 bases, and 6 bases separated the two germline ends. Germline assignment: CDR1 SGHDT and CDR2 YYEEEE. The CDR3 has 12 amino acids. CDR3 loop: CASSFRVYEQYF. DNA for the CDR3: TGTGCCAGCAGCTTCAGGGTCTACGAGCAGTACTTC.

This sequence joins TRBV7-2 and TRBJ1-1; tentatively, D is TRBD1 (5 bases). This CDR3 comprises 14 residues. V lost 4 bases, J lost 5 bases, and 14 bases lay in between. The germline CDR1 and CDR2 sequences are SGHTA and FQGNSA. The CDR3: CASSSRRGKTEAFF. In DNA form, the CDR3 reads TGTGCCAGCAGCTCACGCCGGGGGAAAACTGAAGCTTTCTTT.

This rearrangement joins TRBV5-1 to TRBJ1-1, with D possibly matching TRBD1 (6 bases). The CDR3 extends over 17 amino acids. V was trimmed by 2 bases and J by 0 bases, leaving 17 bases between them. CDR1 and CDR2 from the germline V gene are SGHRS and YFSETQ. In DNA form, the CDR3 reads TGCGCCAGCAGCTTCCTACCGACAGGCAATTTGAACACTGAAGCTTTCTTT. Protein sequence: CASSFLPTGNLNTEAFF. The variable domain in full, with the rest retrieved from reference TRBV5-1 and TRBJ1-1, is KAGVTQTPRYLIKTRGQQVTLSCSPISGHRSVSWYQQTPGQGLQFLFEYFSETQRNKGNFPGRFSGRQFSNSRSEMNVSTLELGDSALYLCASSFLPTGNLNTEAFFGQGTRLTVV.

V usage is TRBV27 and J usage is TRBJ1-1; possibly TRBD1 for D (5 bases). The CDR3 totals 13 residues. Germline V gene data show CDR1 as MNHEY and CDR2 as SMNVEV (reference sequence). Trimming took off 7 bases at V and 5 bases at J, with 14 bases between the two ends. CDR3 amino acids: CASTTEPYTEAFF. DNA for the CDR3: TGTGCCAGCACGACAGAACCCTATACTGAAGCTTTCTTT.

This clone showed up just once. CDR3 residues: CTSSPPTGECCTIYF. In nucleotides, the CDR3 is TGCACCAGCAGCCCTCCGACAGGTGAGTGTTGCACCATATATTTT. The J gene is TRBJ1-3, the V gene TRBV1; the table's D call TRBD1 went unverified against the DNA. TRBV1 is listed as a pseudogene. This CDR3 contains 15 residues.

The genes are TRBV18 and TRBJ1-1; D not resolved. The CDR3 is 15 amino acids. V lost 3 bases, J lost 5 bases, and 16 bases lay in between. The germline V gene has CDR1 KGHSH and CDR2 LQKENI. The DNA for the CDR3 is TGTGCCAGCTCACCTCTGGATACGACTGGTACTGAAGCTTTCTTT. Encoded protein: CASSPLDTTGTEAFF.

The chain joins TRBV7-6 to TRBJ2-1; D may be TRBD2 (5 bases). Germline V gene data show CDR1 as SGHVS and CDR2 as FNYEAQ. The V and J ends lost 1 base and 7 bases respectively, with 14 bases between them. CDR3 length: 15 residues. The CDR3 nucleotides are TGTGCCAGCAGCTTAGATTACACAACGGGGAATGAGCAGTTCTTC. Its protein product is CASSLDYTTGNEQFF. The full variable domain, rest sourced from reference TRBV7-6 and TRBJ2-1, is GAGVSQSPRYKVTKRGQDVALRCDPISGHVSLYWYRQALGQGPEFLTYFNYEAQQDKSGLPNDRFSAERPEGSISTLTIQRTEQRDSAMYRCASSLDYTTGNEQFFGPGTRLTVL.

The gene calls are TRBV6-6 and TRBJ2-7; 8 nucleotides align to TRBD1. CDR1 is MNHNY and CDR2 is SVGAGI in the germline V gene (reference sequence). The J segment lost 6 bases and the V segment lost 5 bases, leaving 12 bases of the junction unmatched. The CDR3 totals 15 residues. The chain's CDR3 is CASSPPGTGLSEQYF. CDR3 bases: TGTGCCAGCAGTCCACCCGGGACAGGCTTATCCGAGCAGTACTTC.

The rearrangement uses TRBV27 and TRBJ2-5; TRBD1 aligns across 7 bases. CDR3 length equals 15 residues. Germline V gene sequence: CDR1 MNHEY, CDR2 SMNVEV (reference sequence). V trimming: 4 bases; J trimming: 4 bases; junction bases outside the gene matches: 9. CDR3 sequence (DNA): TGTGCCAGCAGTTCAGATCAGGGGGTAGGAGAGACCCAGTACTTC. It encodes CASSSDQGVGETQYF.

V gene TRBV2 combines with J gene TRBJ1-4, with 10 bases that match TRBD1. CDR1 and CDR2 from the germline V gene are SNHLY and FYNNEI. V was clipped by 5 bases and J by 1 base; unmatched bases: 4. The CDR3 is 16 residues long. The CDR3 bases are TGTGCCAGCAGTAAGGGACAGGGGCTAACTAATGAAAAACTGTTTTTT. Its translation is CASSKGQGLTNEKLFF. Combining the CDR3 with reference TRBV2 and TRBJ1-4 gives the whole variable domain EPEVTQTPSHQVTQMGQEVILRCVPISNHLYFYWYRQILGQKVEFLVSFYNNEISEKSEIFDDQFSVERPDGSNFTLKIRSTKLEDSAMYFCASSKGQGLTNEKLFFGSGTQLSVL.

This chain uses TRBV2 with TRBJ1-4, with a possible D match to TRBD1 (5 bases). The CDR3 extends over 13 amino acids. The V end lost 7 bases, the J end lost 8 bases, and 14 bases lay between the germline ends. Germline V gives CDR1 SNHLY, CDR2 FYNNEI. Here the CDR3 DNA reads TGTGCCAGCAATCGGCAGGGTGGGGAAAAACTGTTTTTT. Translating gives CASNRQGGEKLFF.

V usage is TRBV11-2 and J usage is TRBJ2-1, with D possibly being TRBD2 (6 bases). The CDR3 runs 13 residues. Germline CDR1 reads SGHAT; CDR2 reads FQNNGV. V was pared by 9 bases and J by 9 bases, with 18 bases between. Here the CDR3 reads CARIRDSRSEQFF. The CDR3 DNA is TGTGCCAGAATACGGGACTCCCGTTCTGAGCAGTTCTTC.

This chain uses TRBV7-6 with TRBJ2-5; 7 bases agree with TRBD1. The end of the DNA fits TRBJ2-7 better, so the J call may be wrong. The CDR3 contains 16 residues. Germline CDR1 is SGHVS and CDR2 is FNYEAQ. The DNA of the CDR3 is TGTGCCAGCAGCCCACAACCCGGGACAGTTCAATACGAGCAGTACTTC. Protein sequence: CASSPQPGTVQYEQYF.

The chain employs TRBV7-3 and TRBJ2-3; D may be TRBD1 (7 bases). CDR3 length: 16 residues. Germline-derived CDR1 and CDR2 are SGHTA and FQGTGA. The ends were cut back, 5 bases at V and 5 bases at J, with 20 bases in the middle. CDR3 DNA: TGTGCCAGCAGCCCCCGTGGAGGGGGCGCGGGAGATACGCAGTATTTT. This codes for CASSPRGGGAGDTQYF.

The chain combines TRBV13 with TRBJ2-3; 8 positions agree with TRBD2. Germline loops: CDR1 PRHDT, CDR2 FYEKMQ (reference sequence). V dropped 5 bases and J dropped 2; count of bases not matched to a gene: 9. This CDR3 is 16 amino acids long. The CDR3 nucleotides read TGTGCCAGCAGCCCCATAGCGGGGAAAGACACAGATACGCAGTATTTT. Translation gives CASSPIAGKDTDTQYF.